The entry below gives a single T cell receptor beta chain sequence along with its context. This sample was included in a study of radiation and T cells in renal cell carcinoma. Time point denoted: blood 4 weeks post-SBRT, at nephrectomy. Treatment defined: 15 Gy SBRT to primary tumor, nephrectomy 4 weeks later. Radiation-treated patients gave blood at baseline, week 2 and week 4. V dropped 1 base and J dropped 8 bases, with 8 bases sitting between them. This CDR3 is built from 12 residues. Germline-derived CDR1 and CDR2 are SGHTA and FQGNSA. Sequenced by immunoSEQ multiplex PCR; TCRdb stores in-frame clones only, minus some. The table has under 200,000 clones, less than 90% seen once; the top ten hold about 11%.

The sequenced sample was blood, obtained from a patient whose treatment included radiotherapy and nephrectomy. The V call is TRBV7-2, the J call TRBJ1-2; D may be TRBD1 (5 bases). This receptor was taken from a woman aged 50 to 65 with renal cell carcinoma. CDR3 nucleotides: TGTGCCAGCAGCTTAGGGGGACGGGGCTACACCTTC. It codes for CASSLGGRGYTF.